Only one count was recorded for the clone carrying this TCR beta chain. Different DNA sequences within this sample yield the same CDR3. This sample is drawn from a study of blood T cell repertoires in COVID-19. About the research overall: The United States, Italy and Spain were the sources of the acute and convalescent COVID-19 samples. T cells, B-cell-depleted T cells, or PBMCs provided the cDNA or gDNA that served as material.

In the study's own analysis: Nucleated cell number was recorded as an estimate derived from reference gene primer amplification. The repertoire was sequenced with immunoSEQ multiplex PCR; TCRdb's copy has only in-frame clones and lacks some. V and J calls and clone size are copied from that table; D and trimming were computed from the DNA. The table has around 260,000 clones, about 91% seen once. V was shortened by 3 bases and J by 7 bases, with 10 bases between the two germline ends. Germline CDR1 reads MDHEN; CDR2 reads SYDVKM. The CDR3 has 13 residues. The TCR comes from a person under 35 with COVID-19, enrolled during active disease. The chain links TRBV28 to TRBJ1-5, with D unclear. The sequenced material came from peripheral blood. The CDR3 nucleotides are TGTGCCAGCAGTTTTCCCGGAGGCCAGCCCCAGCATTTT. Protein sequence: CASSFPGGQPQHF.